These T cell receptor beta chains were read from a single sample in a study of OX40 agonist ivuxolimab in advanced cancers. The method was immunoSEQ multiplex PCR; TCRdb's version includes in-frame clones alone and lacks a portion of them. Of some 72,000 clones in the sample, about 84% are singletons; the top ten hold around 0.51%. Sequenced material: CD4+ or CD8+ T cells sorted from blood, taken in a trial of the OX40 agonist ivuxolimab. The origin of the receptors is an adult with an advanced solid tumor such as melanoma, head and neck, liver or kidney cancer. Both conserved end residues are part of each CDR3. A D gene is named only where the DNA matches it firmly. Rows give clone size only sometimes, using once, few, many, or a class for an expanded clone.

V,size,J,D,DNA,CDR3
TRBV28,.,TRBJ2-4,TRBD1,TGTGCCAGCAGTTTAGGACAGGGGGAGATCAAAAACATTCAGTACTTC,CASSLGQGEIKNIQYF
TRBV2,.,TRBJ2-5,.,TGTGCCAGCAACCGGCGGGGATACCAAGAGACCCAGTACTTC,CASNRRGYQETQYF
TRBV28,.,TRBJ1-3,.,TGTGCCAGCAGTTTATGGACAGGACGGCGCTCTGGAAACACCATATATTTT,CASSLWTGRRSGNTIYF
TRBV7-2,.,TRBJ2-1,.,TGTGCCAGCAGCTTACGGAATGAGCAGTTCTTC,CASSLRNEQFF
TRBV28,once,TRBJ1-5,.,TGTGCCAGCAGTTTGTATGGACCAATGGATCAGCCCCAGCATTTT,CASSLYGPMDQPQHF
TRBV9,few,TRBJ1-1,.,TGTGCCAGCAGCGTGGGAGCGGGGGCGCAAGACACTGAAGCTTTCTTT,CASSVGAGAQDTEAFF
TRBV19,.,TRBJ2-2,.,TGTGCCAGTAGTATTCCGAACACCGGGGAGCTGTTTTTT,CASSIPNTGELFF
TRBV4-2,.,TRBJ1-4,.,TGTGCCAGCAGCCAAGGGGATTTTAATGAAAAACTGTTTTTT,CASSQGDFNEKLFF
TRBV4-1,.,TRBJ2-3,.,TGCGCCAGCAGCCAAGATCTAAGGCTAGCCCTAATCCGCACAGATACGCAGTATTTT,CASSQDLRLALIRTDTQYF
TRBV12-5,.,TRBJ1-1,TRBD1,TGTGCTAGTGGTATAGGACAGGTAGGCACTGAAGCTTTCTTT,CASGIGQVGTEAFF
TRBV28,.,TRBJ2-2,.,TGTGCCAGCAGTTTATGGGGACATTCGAACACCGGGGAGCTGTTTTTT,CASSLWGHSNTGELFF
TRBV5-1,.,TRBJ2-3,.,TGCGCCAGCAGCTTGGGATTAAGGGCCCGAACTAGCACAGATACGCAGTATTTT,CASSLGLRARTSTDTQYF
TRBV5-1,once,TRBJ2-1,TRBD2,TGCGCCAGCACCTTGGTGACTAGCGGGGGGAATGAGCAGTTCTTC,CASTLVTSGGNEQFF
TRBV6-5,.,TRBJ1-2,TRBD1,TGTGCCAGCAGTCGACAGGGTTTCTATGGCTACACCTTC,CASSRQGFYGYTF
TRBV29-1,.,TRBJ1-4,.,TGCAGCGCCTGGAGCGAAAAACTGTTTTTT,CSAWSEKLFF
TRBV2,once,TRBJ2-5,.,TGTGCCAGCAGTGAAAGGGGAGAGACCCAGTACTTC,CASSERGETQYF
TRBV5-4,.,TRBJ2-5,TRBD1,TGTGCCAGCAGCACCGTACAGGGGTCAATCGCCCAAGAGACCCAGTACTTC,CASSTVQGSIAQETQYF
TRBV9,.,TRBJ2-2,.,TGTGCCAGCAGCGTAGCTACGCATTCAGGCTTCACCGGGGAGCTGTTTTTT,CASSVATHSGFTGELFF
TRBV7-2,.,TRBJ2-7,TRBD1,TGTGCCAGCAGCACCGCCAGGGGGAGTGGAAACTACGAGCAGTACTTC,CASSTARGSGNYEQYF
TRBV11-2,.,TRBJ2-1,TRBD2,TGTGCCAGCAGCGCCGACCTAGCGGGGGGGGTCAATGAGCAGTTCTTC,CASSADLAGGVNEQFF
TRBV5-6,.,TRBJ2-7,.,TGTGCCAGCAGCTTGAATCCGACCCCCCGTTACGAGCAGTACTTC,CASSLNPTPRYEQYF
TRBV28,.,TRBJ2-1,.,TGTGCCAGCATCCCCCCGCTCCCACGGGGGCGAAACAATGAGCAGTTCTTC,CASIPPLPRGRNNEQFF
TRBV11-1,.,TRBJ1-4,.,TGTGCCAGCAGCTTCAGGTCCAGGGACGAAAAACTGTTTTTT,CASSFRSRDEKLFF